The rows below give T cell receptor beta chains drawn from one sample of a study of blood T cell repertoires in COVID-19. Profiled with immunoSEQ multiplex PCR; TCRdb holds only in-frame clones, not every one. The table shows around 100,000 clones, with approximately 85% occurring only once. Sample: peripheral blood. These receptor sequences come from a man in his forties or fifties with acute or convalescent COVID-19. Both conserved end residues are part of each CDR3.

>12|TRBV7-2|TRBJ2-3
CASSLPGLAQYF
>19|TRBV19|TRBJ2-3
CASSIVFMRPSSSTDTQYF
>12|TRBV19|TRBJ2-3
CASSIGPDTQYF
>16|TRBV6-5|TRBJ2-1
CASSLRGTSGDNEQFF
>14|TRBV2|TRBJ1-2
CASSLDRNNYGYTF
>15|TRBV10-3|TRBJ2-3
CAISDQAQSTDTQYF
>15|TRBV29-1|TRBJ2-5
CSVEYLQGRGETQYF
>14|TRBV30|TRBJ1-2
CAWSKQTGVYGYTF
>13|TRBV5-6|TRBJ2-5
CASSPGGGDIQYF
>14|TRBV13|TRBJ2-5
CASSSTGVGETQYF
>16|TRBV14|TRBJ2-7
CASSQGWGLGSYEQYF
>15|TRBV5-5|TRBJ2-2
CASSLYLAGPGELFF
>13|TRBV10-3|TRBJ2-7
CAISAAGGDEQYF
>11|TRBV20-1|TRBJ1-2
CSARDRAGSTF
>13|TRBV30|TRBJ1-6
CAWSVTGNSPLHF
>17|TRBV11-3|TRBJ2-7
CASTKDNLSNFSYEQYF
>17|TRBV29-1|TRBJ2-7
CSVVSPQGARSSYEQYF
>15|TRBV7-9|TRBJ2-3
CASVGSGASTDTQYF
>13|TRBV2|TRBJ2-5
CASSAVEWETQYF
>16|TRBV28|TRBJ2-1
CASSFLGTADYNEQFF
>16|TRBV6-1|TRBJ1-4
CASSEPGLPADEKLFF
>17|TRBV6-2/TRBV6-3|TRBJ2-3
CASSYTTSKGYVDTQYF
>14|TRBV7-2|TRBJ2-7
CASSYRQGPYEQYF
>15|TRBV6-1|TRBJ2-7
CASSEEGQGGYEQYF
>15|TRBV7-2|TRBJ1-2
CASSPMVQGYYGYTF
>15|TRBV6-5|TRBJ2-7
CASRRLAGTGYEQYF
>13|TRBV5-8|TRBJ1-5
CASSFSGIGPQHF
>17|TRBV10-3|TRBJ2-3
CAISASGGRPHTDTQYF
>16|TRBV7-6|TRBJ2-3
CASSSGLAGSTDTQYF
>16|TRBV14|TRBJ2-4
CASSQGRGLAKNIQYF
>14|TRBV24-1|TRBJ2-3
CATAGGSSTDTQYF
>14|TRBV6-5|TRBJ1-1
CASMITRVNTEAFF
>14|TRBV2|TRBJ2-2
CASRSGRTTGELFF
>18|TRBV5-1|TRBJ2-3
CASSLGLAGDSGTDTQYF
>11|TRBV10-3|TRBJ2-5
CATGQQETQYF
>18|TRBV7-2|TRBJ2-2
CASSLRPPGLAGTGELFF
>17|TRBV12-5|TRBJ2-2
CASGLPSGEPTTGELFF
>14|TRBV23-1|TRBJ2-7
CASSHCGTGYEQYF
>17|TRBV11-2|TRBJ1-2
CASSLVVGTGQGYGYTF
>17|TRBV24-1|TRBJ1-3
CATSDFRYPGTGNTIYF
>16|TRBV5-4|TRBJ2-7
CASSLAGLAGSGEQYF
>16|TRBV18|TRBJ1-2
CASSPPGDKKNYGYTF
>14|TRBV7-2|TRBJ2-3
CASRPGRSTDTQYF
>16|TRBV7-6|TRBJ2-5
CASSRAAGGAVGTQYF
>16|TRBV15|TRBJ2-3
CATSRDLGTLSDTQYF
>15|TRBV5-1|TRBJ2-1
CASSPTGTRLYEQFF
>15|TRBV3-1/TRBV3-2|TRBJ2-3
CASSQDLAGTATQYF
>14|TRBV2|TRBJ1-3
CASNRGNSGNTIYF
>16|TRBV24-1|TRBJ2-1
CATSGPGQGVFDEQFF
>12|TRBV2|TRBJ1-1
CASRAGNTEAFF
>13|TRBV2|TRBJ1-5
CASSDPGNQPQHF
>13|TRBV5-1|TRBJ2-3
CASSLNQADTQYF
>14|TRBV6-5|TRBJ1-6
CASRSGTVNSPLHF
>14|TRBV19|TRBJ2-3
CASTRDKYTDTQYF
>15|TRBV14|TRBJ2-3
CASSRLLAGVDTQYF
>14|TRBV2|TRBJ2-7
CASIMDRGPYEQYF
>13|TRBV7-8|TRBJ2-7
CASSPGHAYEQYF
>13|TRBV4-2|TRBJ2-7
CASSPARDYEQYF
>12|TRBV27|TRBJ2-7
CASRRGGYEQYF
>14|TRBV27|TRBJ2-5
CASSFHETPETQYF